This T cell receptor (beta chain) was sequenced during a study of T cell repertoires in cytomegalovirus infection (dated by TCRdb to about 2019). For the wider study: Donor HLA type was relevant to the analysis, because carriage of CMV infection together with the matching HLA type was indicated by public TCR beta signatures. On the study overall, not on this receptor specifically: In both this cohort and an independent roughly 360-donor cohort, the cumulative frequency of public TCR beta family members distinguished carriers of CMV infection plus the relevant HLA type. The ex vivo response was dominated by HLA-C-restricted CMV-specific TCR beta clonotypes, and the single most frequent clonotype in two of eight donors was supplied by these HLA-C-restricted clonotypes.

The sequencer was an Illumina HiSeq 1500. Clones were called with MiXCR by TCRdb after fastp trimmed the public reads at Q25, and only in-frame beta chains were retained. Each CDR3 protein gets just one entry, which takes the most common genes and DNA from the rows behind it. Present in this sample are roughly 140,000 distinct CDR3 sequences, less than 25% of which were seen just once. Together, the top ten hold about 10% of the sample. With respect to this clonotype: This receptor's antigen is unknown. No base quality values were provided; no much bigger clone lies one nucleotide off.

The CDR3 runs 14 amino acids, cysteine and phenylalanine included. This entry keeps only the CDR3 DNA: 42 bases, framed from base 1. Trimming removed 3 bases from V and 7 bases from J, leaving 10 bases between the germline ends. The sequence derives from a human donor in good health (CMV status not recorded). Some clones in this sample may be carry-over from other donors' samples. The sample taken for sequencing was PBMCs. The sequence links TRBV12-3 or TRBV12-4 to TRBJ1-6, with TRBD1 tentatively as D gene (5 bases match). The CDR3 amino acid sequence is: CASSLGPKNSPLHF. The bases are TGTGCCAGCAGTTTGGGACCGAAAAATTCACCCCTCCACTTT.